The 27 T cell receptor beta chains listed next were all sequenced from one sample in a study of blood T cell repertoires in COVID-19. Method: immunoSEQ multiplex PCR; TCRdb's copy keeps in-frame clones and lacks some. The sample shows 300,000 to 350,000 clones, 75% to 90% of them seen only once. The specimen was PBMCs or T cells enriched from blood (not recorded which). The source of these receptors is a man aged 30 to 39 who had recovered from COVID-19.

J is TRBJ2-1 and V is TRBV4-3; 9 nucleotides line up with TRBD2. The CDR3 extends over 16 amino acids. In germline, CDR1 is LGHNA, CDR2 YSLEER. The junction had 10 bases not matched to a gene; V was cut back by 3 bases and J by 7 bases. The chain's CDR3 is CASSHRLGRGGNEQFF. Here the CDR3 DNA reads TGCGCCAGCAGCCACCGATTGGGGCGGGGGGGGAATGAGCAGTTCTTC.

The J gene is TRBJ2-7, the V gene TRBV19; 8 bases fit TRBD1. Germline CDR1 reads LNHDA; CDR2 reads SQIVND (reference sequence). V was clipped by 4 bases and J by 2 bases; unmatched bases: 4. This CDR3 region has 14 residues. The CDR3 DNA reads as TGTGCCAGTAGTACGTCAGGGGGCCCCTACGAGCAGTACTTC. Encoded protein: CASSTSGGPYEQYF.

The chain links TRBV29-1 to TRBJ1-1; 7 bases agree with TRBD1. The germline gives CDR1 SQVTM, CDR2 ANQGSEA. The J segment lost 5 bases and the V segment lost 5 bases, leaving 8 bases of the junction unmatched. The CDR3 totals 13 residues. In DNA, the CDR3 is TGCAGCGTTAAATTCAGGGGGGAAACTGAAGCTTTCTTT. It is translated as CSVKFRGETEAFF.

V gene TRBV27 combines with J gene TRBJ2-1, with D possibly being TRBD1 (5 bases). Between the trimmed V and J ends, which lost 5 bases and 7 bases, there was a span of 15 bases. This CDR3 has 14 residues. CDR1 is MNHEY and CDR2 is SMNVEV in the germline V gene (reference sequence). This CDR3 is CASSPSWAGNEQFF. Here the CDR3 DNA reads TGTGCCAGCAGTCCTTCCTGGGCAGGGAATGAGCAGTTCTTC.

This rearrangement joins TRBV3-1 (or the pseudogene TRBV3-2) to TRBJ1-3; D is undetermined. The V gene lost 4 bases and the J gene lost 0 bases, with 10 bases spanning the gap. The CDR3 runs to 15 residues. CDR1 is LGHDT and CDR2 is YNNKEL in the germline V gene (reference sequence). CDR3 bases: TGTGCCAGCAGCCCCTCCCACAGCTCTGGAAACACCATATATTTT. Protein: CASSPSHSSGNTIYF.

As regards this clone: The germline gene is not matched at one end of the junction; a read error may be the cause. CDR3 DNA sequence: TGTGCTAGCAGCCTTAGCGGGACACTTGGTACGCAGTATTTT. It is translated as CASSLSGTLGTQYF. The genes are TRBV7-7 and TRBJ2-3, with TRBD2 identical over 8 bases. The CDR3 extends over 14 amino acids. Germline CDR1 is SSHAT and CDR2 is FNYEAQ (reference sequence).

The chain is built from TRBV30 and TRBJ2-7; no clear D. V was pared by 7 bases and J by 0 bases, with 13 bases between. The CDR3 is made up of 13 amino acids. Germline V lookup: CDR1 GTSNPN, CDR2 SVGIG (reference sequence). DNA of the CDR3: TGTGCCTTCTTCTCCCCCCTCTCCTACGAGCAGTACTTC. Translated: CAFFSPLSYEQYF.

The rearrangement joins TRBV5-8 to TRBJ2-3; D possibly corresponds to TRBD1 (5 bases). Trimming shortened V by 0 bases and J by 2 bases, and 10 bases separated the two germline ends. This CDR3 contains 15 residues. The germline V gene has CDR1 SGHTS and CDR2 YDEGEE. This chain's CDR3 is CASSLADRFTDTQYF. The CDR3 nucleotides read TGTGCCAGCAGCTTGGCTGACAGATTCACAGATACGCAGTATTTT.

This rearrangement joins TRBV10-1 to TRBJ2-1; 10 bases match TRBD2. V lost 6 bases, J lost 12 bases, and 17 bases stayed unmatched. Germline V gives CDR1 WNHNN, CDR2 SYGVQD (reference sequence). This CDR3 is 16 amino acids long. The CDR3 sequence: CASSQGTNLIAGGQFF. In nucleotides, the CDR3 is TGCGCCAGCAGCCAAGGGACGAACCTTATAGCGGGGGGGCAGTTCTTC.

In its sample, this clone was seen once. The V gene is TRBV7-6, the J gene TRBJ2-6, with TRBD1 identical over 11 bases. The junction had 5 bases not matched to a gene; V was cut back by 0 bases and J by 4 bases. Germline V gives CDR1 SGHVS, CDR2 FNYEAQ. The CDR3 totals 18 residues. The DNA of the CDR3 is TGTGCCAGCAGCTTAGCAGGACAGGGGGCATGGGGGGCCAACGTCCTGACTTTC. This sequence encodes CASSLAGQGAWGANVLTF.

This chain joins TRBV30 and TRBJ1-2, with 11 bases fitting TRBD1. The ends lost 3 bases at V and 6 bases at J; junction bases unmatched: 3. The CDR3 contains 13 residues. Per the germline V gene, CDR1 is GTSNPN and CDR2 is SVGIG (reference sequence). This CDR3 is CAWSLGQGDGYTF. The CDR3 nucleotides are TGTGCCTGGAGCCTGGGACAGGGGGATGGCTACACCTTC.

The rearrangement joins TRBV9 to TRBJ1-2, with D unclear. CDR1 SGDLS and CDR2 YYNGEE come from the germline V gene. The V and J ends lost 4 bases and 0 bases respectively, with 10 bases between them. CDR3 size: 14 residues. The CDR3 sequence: CASSKQGANYGYTF. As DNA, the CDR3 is TGTGCCAGCAGCAAACAAGGAGCTAACTATGGCTACACCTTC.

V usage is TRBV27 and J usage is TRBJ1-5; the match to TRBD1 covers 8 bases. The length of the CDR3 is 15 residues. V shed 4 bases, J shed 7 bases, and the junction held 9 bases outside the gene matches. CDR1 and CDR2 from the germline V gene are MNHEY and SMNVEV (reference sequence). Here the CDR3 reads CASSSRQGTSQPQHF. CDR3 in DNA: TGTGCCAGCAGTTCGCGACAGGGGACTTCGCAGCCCCAGCATTTT.

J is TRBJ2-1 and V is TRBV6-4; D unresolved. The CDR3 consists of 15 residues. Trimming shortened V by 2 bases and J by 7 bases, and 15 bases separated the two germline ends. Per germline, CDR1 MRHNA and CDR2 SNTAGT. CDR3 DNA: TGTGCCAGCAGTGACGAAGCGAGCCTTGGGAATGAGCAGTTCTTC. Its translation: CASSDEASLGNEQFF.

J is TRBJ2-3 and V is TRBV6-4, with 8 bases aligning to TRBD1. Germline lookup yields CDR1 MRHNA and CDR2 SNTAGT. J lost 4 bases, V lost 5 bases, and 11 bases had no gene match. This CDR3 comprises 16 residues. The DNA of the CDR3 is TGTGCCAGCAGTAATACCAACGGACAGGGCGCAGATACGCAGTATTTT. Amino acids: CASSNTNGQGADTQYF.

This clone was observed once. The CDR3 loop is CASSTGVAGNYNEQFF. CDR3 nucleotides: TGTGCCAGCAGCACCGGGGTAGCGGGGAACTACAATGAGCAGTTCTTC. The gene calls are TRBV6-2 or TRBV6-3 and TRBJ2-1; 8 nucleotides match TRBD2. Germline lookup yields CDR1 MNHEY and CDR2 SVGEGT. The junction had 10 bases not matched to a gene; V was cut back by 6 bases and J by 3 bases. CDR3 length: 16 amino acids.

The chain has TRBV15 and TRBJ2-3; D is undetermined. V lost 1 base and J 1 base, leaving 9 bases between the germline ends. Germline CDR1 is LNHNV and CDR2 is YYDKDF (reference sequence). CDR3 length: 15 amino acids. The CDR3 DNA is TGTGCCACCAGCAGAGGCGGCTTACGCACAGATACGCAGTATTTT. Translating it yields CATSRGGLRTDTQYF.

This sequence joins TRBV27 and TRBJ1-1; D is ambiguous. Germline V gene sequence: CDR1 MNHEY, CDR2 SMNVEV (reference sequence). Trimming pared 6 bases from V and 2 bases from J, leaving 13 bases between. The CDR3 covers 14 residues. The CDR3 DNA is TGTGCCAGCAGCAAACCCGGGAGTAACACTGAAGCTTTCTTT. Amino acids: CASSKPGSNTEAFF.

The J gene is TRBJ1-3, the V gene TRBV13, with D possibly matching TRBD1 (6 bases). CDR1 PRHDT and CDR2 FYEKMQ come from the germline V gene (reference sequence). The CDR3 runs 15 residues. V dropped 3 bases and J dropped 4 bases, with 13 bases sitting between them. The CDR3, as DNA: TGTGCCAGCAGCTTCCGCAGGGGATCCGGAAACACCATATATTTT. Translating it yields CASSFRRGSGNTIYF.

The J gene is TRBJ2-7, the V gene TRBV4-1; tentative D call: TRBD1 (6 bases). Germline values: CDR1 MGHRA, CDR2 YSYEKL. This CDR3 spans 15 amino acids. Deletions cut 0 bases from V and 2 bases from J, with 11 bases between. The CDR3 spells CASSQEVRGPYEQYF. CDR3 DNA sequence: TGCGCCAGCAGCCAAGAAGTCAGGGGTCCCTACGAGCAGTACTTC.

The CDR3 nucleotides read TGTGCCAGCAGCTTTTTGCGCAATGAGCAGTTCTTC. Residues: CASSFLRNEQFF. The J gene is TRBJ2-1, the V gene TRBV7-2; no clear D gene. There are 12 residues in the CDR3. V was shortened by 3 bases and J by 6 bases, with 6 bases between the two germline ends. Looked up from germline, CDR1 is SGHTA and CDR2 is FQGNSA.

In DNA, the CDR3 is TGTGCCAGCAGCTTATTCGTAGGAGACCAAGAGACCCAGTACTTC. Protein: CASSLFVGDQETQYF. The chain couples TRBV7-9 to TRBJ2-5; D remains ambiguous. This CDR3 comprises 15 residues. The V and J ends lost 2 bases and 0 bases respectively, with 10 bases between them. The V gene's germline CDR1 is SEHNR and CDR2 FQNEAQ (reference sequence).

The CDR3 nucleotides read TGTGCCAGCAGCGTAGGGCTAGCGTTCTACAATGAGCAGTTCTTC. Translating it yields CASSVGLAFYNEQFF. The gene calls are TRBV9 and TRBJ2-1; the D gene is possibly TRBD2 (6 bases). The CDR3 is made up of 15 amino acids. Germline V gene sequence: CDR1 SGDLS, CDR2 YYNGEE. The V end was cut by 0 bases, the J end by 3 bases, with 10 bases between. Full variable domain (missing parts from reference TRBV9 and TRBJ2-1): DSGVTQTPKHLITATGQRVTLRCSPRSGDLSVYWYQQSLDQGLQFLIQYYNGEERAKGNILERFSAQQFPDLHSELNLSSLELGDSALYFCASSVGLAFYNEQFFGPGTRLTVL.

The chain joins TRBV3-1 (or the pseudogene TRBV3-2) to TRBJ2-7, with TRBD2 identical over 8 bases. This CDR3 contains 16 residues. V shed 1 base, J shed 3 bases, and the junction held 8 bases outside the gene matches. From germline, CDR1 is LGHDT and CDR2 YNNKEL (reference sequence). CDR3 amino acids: CASSQATAGGFYEQYF. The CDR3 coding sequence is TGTGCCAGCAGCCAAGCAACTGCGGGGGGCTTCTACGAGCAGTACTTC.

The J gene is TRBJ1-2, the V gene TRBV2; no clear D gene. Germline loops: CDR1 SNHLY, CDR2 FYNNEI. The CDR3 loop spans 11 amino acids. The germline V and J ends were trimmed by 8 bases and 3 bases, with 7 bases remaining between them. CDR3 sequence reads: CASVEDYGYTF. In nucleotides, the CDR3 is TGTGCCAGCGTTGAGGACTATGGCTACACCTTC.

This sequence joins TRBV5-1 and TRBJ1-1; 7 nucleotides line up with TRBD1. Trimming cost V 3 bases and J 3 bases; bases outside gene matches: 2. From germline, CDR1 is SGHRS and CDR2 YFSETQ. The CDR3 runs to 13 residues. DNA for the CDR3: TGCGCCAGCAGCTACAGGGGCTACACTGAAGCTTTCTTT. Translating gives CASSYRGYTEAFF.

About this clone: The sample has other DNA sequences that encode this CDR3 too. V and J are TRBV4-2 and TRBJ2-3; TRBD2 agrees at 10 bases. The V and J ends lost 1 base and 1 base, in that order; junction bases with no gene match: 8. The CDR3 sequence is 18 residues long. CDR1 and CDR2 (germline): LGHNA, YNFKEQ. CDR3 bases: TGTGCCAGCAGCCAAGCCAGCGGGGGGGCCGGCGGCACAGATACGCAGTATTTT. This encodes CASSQASGGAGGTDTQYF.